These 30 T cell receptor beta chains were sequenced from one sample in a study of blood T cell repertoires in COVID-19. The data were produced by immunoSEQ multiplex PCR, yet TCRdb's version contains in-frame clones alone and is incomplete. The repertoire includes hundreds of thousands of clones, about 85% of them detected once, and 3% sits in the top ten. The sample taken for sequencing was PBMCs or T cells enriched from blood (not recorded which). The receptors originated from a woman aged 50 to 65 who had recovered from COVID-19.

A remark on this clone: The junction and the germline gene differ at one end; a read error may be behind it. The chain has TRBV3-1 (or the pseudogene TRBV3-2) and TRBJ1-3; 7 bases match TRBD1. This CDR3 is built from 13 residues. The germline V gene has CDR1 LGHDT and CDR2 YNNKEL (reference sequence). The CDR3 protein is CASSQGDRVRTFF. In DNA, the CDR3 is TGTGCCAGCAGCCAAGGTGACAGGGTGAGGACCTTTTTT.

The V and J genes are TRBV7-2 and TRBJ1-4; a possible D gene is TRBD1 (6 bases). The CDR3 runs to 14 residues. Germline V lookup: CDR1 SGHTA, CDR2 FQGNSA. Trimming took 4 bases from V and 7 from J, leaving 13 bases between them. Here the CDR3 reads CASSSKGGGEKLFF. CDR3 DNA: TGTGCCAGCAGCTCGAAAGGGGGTGGTGAAAAACTGTTTTTT.

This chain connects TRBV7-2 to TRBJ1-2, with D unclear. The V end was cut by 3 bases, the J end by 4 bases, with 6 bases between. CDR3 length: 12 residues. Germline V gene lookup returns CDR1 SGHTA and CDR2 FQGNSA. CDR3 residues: CASSFYVYGYTF. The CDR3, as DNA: TGTGCCAGCAGCTTTTATGTCTATGGCTACACCTTC.

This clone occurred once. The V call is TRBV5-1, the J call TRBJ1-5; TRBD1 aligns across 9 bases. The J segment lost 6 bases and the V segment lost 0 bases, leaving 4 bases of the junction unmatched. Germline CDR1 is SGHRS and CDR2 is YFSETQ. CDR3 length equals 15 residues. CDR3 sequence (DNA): TGCGCCAGCAGCTTGGACGGACAGGGGAGTCAGCCCCAGCATTTT. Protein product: CASSLDGQGSQPQHF.

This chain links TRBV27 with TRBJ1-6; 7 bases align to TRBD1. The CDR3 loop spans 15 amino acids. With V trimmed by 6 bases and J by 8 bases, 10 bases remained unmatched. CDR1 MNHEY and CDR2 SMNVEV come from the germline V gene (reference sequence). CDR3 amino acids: CASRKKTGVDSPLHF. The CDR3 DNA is TGTGCCAGCAGGAAAAAAACAGGGGTTGATTCACCCCTCCACTTT.

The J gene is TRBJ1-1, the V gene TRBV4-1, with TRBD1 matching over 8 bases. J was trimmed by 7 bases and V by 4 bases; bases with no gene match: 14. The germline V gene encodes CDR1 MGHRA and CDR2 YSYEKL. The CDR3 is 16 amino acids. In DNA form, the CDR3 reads TGCGCCAGCAGCCTTGGACAGGGTCCAGGAGCTGGTGAAGCTTTCTTT. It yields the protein CASSLGQGPGAGEAFF.

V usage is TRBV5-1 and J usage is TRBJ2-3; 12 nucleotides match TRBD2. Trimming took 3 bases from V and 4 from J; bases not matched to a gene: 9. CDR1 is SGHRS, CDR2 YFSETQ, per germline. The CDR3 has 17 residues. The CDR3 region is CASSSLTSGRMADTQYF. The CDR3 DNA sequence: TGCGCCAGCAGCTCCTTGACTAGCGGGAGAATGGCAGATACGCAGTATTTT.

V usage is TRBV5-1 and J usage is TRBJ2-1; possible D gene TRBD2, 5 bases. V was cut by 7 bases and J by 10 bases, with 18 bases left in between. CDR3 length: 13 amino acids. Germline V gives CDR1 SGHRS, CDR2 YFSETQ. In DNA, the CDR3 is TGCGCCAGCGGCTACGAGGGTTCGAGGGAGCAGTTCTTC. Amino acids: CASGYEGSREQFF.

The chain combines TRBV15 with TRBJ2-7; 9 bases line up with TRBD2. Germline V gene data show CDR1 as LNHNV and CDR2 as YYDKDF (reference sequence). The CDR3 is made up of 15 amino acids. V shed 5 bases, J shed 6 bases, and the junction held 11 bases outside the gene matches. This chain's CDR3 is CATSAFSGRGIEQYF. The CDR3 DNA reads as TGTGCCACCAGCGCCTTTAGCGGGAGAGGAATCGAGCAGTACTTC.

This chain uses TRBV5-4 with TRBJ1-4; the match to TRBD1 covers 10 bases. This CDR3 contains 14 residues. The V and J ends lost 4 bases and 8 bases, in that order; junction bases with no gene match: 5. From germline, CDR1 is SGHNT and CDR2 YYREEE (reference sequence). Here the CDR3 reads CASSRDRGGEKLFF. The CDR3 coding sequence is TGTGCCAGCAGCCGGGACAGGGGCGGAGAAAAACTGTTTTTT. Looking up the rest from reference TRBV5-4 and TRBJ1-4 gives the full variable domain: ETGVTQSPTHLIKTRGQQVTLRCSSQSGHNTVSWYQQALGQGPQFIFQYYREEENGRGNFPPRFSGLQFPNYSSELNVNALELDDSALYLCASSRDRGGEKLFFGSGTQLSVL.

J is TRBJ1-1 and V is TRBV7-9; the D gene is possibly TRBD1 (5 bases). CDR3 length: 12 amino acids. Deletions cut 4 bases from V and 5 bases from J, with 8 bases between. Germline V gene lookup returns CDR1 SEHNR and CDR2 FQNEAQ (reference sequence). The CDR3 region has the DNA TGTGCCAGCAGCTGGGGGGAAACTGAAGCTTTCTTT. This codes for CASSWGETEAFF. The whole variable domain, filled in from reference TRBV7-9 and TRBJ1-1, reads DTGVSQNPRHKITKRGQNVTFRCDPISEHNRLYWYRQTLGQGPEFLTYFQNEAQLEKSRLLSDRFSAERPKGSFSTLEIQRTEQGDSAMYLCASSWGETEAFFGQGTRLTVV.

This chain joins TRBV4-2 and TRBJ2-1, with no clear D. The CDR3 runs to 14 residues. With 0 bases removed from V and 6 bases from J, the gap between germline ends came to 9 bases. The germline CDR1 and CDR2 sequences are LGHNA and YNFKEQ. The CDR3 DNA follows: TGTGCCAGCAGCCAAGATACTCTGCTCAATGAGCAGTTCTTC. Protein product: CASSQDTLLNEQFF.

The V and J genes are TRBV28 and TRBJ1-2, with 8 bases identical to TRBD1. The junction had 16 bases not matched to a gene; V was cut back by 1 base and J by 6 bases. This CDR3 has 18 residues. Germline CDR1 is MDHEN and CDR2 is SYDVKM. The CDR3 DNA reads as TGTGCCAGCAGTTTATCTGGGACAGGAGACTTCACAGGTGATGGCTACACCTTC. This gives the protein CASSLSGTGDFTGDGYTF.

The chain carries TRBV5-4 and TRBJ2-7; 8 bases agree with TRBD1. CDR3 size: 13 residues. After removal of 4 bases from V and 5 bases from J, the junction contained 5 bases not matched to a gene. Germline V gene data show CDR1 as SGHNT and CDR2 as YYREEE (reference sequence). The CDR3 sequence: CASSRGTGDEQYF. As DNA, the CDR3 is TGTGCCAGCAGCCGGGGGACAGGAGACGAGCAGTACTTC. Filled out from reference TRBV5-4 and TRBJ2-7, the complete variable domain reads ETGVTQSPTHLIKTRGQQVTLRCSSQSGHNTVSWYQQALGQGPQFIFQYYREEENGRGNFPPRFSGLQFPNYSSELNVNALELDDSALYLCASSRGTGDEQYFGPGTRLTVT.

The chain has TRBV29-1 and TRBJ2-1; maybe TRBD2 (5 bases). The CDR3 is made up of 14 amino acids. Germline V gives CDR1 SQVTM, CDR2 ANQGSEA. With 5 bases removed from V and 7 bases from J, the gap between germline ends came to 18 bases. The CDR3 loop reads CSVLRQRVRNEQFF. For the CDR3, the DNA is TGCAGCGTTCTAAGGCAGAGGGTTCGGAATGAGCAGTTCTTC.

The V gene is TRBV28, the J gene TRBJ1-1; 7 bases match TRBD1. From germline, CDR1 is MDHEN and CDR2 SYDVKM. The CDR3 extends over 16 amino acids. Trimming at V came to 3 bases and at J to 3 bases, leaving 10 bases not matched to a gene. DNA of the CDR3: TGTGCCAGCAGTTTTCTAATCGGGACAGCTGACACTGAAGCTTTCTTT. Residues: CASSFLIGTADTEAFF.

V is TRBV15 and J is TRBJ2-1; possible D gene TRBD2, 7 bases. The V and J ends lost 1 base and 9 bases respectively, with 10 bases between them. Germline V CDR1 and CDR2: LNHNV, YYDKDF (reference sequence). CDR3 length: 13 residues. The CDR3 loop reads CATSRGGGGEQFF. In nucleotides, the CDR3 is TGTGCCACCAGCAGAGGGGGAGGGGGTGAGCAGTTCTTC.

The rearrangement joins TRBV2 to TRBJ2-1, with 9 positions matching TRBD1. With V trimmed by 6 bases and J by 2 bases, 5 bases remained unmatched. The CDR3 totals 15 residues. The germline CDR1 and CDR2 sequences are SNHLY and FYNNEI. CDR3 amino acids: CASRSTGGPYNEQFF. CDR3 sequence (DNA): TGTGCCAGCAGGTCGACAGGGGGACCCTACAATGAGCAGTTCTTC.

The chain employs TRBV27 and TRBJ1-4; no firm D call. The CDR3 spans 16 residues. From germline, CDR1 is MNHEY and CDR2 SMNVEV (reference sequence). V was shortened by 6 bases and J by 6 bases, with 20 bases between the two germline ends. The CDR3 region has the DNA TGTGCCAGCAGCCCATGGGTCCCAACTACGGATGAAAAACTGTTTTTT. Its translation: CASSPWVPTTDEKLFF.

In nucleotides, the CDR3 is TGTGCCAGCAGGGATACCATGGGACAGGGATCGGAATCCAATGAGCAGTTCTTC. This translates into CASRDTMGQGSESNEQFF. The rearrangement links TRBV28 to TRBJ2-1; 9 bases fit TRBD1. J lost 6 bases, V lost 6 bases, and 18 bases had no gene match. The CDR3 sequence is 18 residues long. Germline CDR1 is MDHEN and CDR2 is SYDVKM.

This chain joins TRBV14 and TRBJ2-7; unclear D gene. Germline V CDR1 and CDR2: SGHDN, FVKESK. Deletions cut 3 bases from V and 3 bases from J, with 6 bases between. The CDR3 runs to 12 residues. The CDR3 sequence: CASSHNNYEQYF. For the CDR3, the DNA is TGTGCCAGCAGCCATAACAACTACGAGCAGTACTTC.

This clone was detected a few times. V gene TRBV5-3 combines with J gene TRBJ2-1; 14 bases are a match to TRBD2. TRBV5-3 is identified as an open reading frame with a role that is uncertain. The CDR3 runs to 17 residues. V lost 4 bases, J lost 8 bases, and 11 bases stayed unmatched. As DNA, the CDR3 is TGTGCCAGAAGCAACCACCGGGGGACTAGCGGGAGTTATGAGCAGTTCTTC. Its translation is CARSNHRGTSGSYEQFF.

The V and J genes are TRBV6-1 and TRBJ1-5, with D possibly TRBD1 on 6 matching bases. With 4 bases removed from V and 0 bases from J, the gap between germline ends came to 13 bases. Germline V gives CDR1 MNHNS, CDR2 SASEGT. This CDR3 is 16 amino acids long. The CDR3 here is CASSARRDTSNQPQHF. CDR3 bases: TGTGCCAGCAGTGCTCGCCGGGACACTAGCAATCAGCCCCAGCATTTT.

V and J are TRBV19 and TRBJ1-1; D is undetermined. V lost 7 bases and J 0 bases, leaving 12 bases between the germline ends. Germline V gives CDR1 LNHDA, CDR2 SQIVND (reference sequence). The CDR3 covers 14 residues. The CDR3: CASIRGQLNTEAFF. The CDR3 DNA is TGTGCCAGTATACGAGGTCAGTTGAACACTGAAGCTTTCTTT.

In nucleotides, the CDR3 is TGTGCCAGCAGCTTCGGACAGCCAAGGTCTGGAAACACCATATATTTT. It yields the protein CASSFGQPRSGNTIYF. The rearrangement uses TRBV7-9 and TRBJ1-3, with a weak D call TRBD1 (6 bases). Germline V gene lookup returns CDR1 SEHNR and CDR2 FQNEAQ (reference sequence). V was shortened by 3 bases and J by 1 base, with 13 bases between the two germline ends. CDR3 length equals 16 residues.

The CDR3 DNA reads TGCGCCAGCAGCTCCCCCCCCGGGACTAGCGGGAGTGCAGATACGCAGTATTTT. This sequence encodes CASSSPPGTSGSADTQYF. The genes are TRBV5-1 and TRBJ2-3; 14 positions match TRBD2. V lost 3 bases, J lost 4 bases, and 10 bases stayed unmatched. Germline V lookup: CDR1 SGHRS, CDR2 YFSETQ. The CDR3 is made up of 18 amino acids.

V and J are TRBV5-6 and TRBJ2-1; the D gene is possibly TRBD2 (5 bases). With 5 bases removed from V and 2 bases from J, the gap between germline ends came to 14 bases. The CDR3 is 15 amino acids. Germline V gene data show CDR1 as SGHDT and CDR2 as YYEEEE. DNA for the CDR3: TGTGCCAGCAGTCCCCCTAGCTCCCCCTACAATGAGCAGTTCTTC. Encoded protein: CASSPPSSPYNEQFF. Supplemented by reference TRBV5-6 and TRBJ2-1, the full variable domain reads DAGVTQSPTHLIKTRGQQVTLRCSPKSGHDTVSWYQQALGQGPQFIFQYYEEEERQRGNFPDRFSGHQFPNYSSELNVNALLLGDSALYLCASSPPSSPYNEQFFGPGTRLTVL.

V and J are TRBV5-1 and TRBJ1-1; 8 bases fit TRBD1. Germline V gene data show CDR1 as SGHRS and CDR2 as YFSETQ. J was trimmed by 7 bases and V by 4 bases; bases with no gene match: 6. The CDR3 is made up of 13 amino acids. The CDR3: CASSLTGEGEAFF. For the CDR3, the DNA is TGCGCCAGCAGCCTGACAGGGGAGGGTGAAGCTTTCTTT.

CDR3 sequence reads: CASSSQNSNQPQHF. The CDR3 DNA follows: TGTGCCAGCAGCTCTCAGAATAGCAATCAGCCCCAGCATTTT. The chain combines TRBV7-8 with TRBJ1-5; no clear D gene. This CDR3 is built from 14 residues. Germline V CDR1 and CDR2: SGHVS, FQNEAQ. Deletions cut 4 bases from V and 0 bases from J, with 7 bases between.

CDR3 in DNA: TGTGCCAGCAGTTTTTCGCTCCCCGCCAGGGGGTATGGCTACACCTTC. This codes for CASSFSLPARGYGYTF. V usage is TRBV28 and J usage is TRBJ1-2; 7 bases map to TRBD1. Germline CDR1 is MDHEN and CDR2 is SYDVKM. V shed 3 bases and J 5 bases; nucleotides not matched to a gene: 12. This CDR3 is 16 amino acids long.